This T cell receptor beta chain derives from a study of molecular identifiers for immune sequencing clone quantification. Overall study findings and caveats: Spiked Jurkat TCR RNA equivalent to one cell reportedly surfaced among over 850,000 naive cells.

This clonotype was observed at least ten times. Its antigen is as yet unknown. V was shortened by 2 bases and J by 1 base, with 8 bases between the two germline ends. The CDR3 covers 14 residues. Per germline, CDR1 MNHEY and CDR2 SMNVEV (reference sequence). Preparation of the bulk TCR libraries relied on previously described methods and listed TCR primers. Using its own MiXCR run on the PCR reads, TCRdb lists one record per CDR3 protein. The sample lists hundreds of thousands of distinct CDR3 sequences; roughly 27% were seen once. Every naive CD8 library was made from between roughly 17,000 and 1,100,000 sorted cells with 10%, 30% or 50% RNA. Naive CD8 T cell sorting was performed on the CD8+CD4-CCR7+CD45RA+ phenotype.

What was sequenced was naive CD8+ T cells from blood, with Jurkat cell RNA spiked in. Subset noted: FACS-sorted CD8+CD4-CCR7+CD45RA+ naive T cells. The chain uses TRBV27 and TRBJ1-1; the D gene is possibly TRBD1 (5 bases). This receptor was taken from a human donor in good health. Some libraries in this study had Jurkat cell RNA spiked in. CDR3 in DNA: TGTGCCAGCAGTTTAGGACAAACGAACACTGAAGCTTTCTTT. The encoded protein is CASSLGQTNTEAFF.